The 26 T cell receptor beta chains below come from one sample, sequenced in a study of technical replicates of blood from several donors. Only in-frame clones appear in the TCRdb table, and some are missing; sequencing was by immunoSEQ multiplex PCR. Counted here are 65,000 to 90,000 clones, over 95% occurring once; the ten biggest clones make up 0.2% to 0.25%. Material: T cells isolated from PBMCs. The receptors stem from a human donor in good health.

The chain joins TRBV5-4 to TRBJ1-1, with D perhaps matching TRBD1 (5 bases). The V gene's germline CDR1 is SGHNT and CDR2 YYREEE (reference sequence). V lost 4 bases and J 3 bases, leaving 16 bases between the germline ends. This CDR3 is built from 15 residues. The CDR3 coding sequence is TGTGCCAGCAGCCCGGCGAAAGGGGTGTACACTGAAGCTTTCTTT. This encodes CASSPAKGVYTEAFF.

This chain joins TRBV4-1 and TRBJ2-2; TRBD2 matches at 9 bases. Germline loops: CDR1 MGHRA, CDR2 YSYEKL. The V and J ends lost 5 bases and 8 bases, in that order; junction bases with no gene match: 12. This CDR3 has 16 amino acids. CDR3 coding DNA: TGCGCCAGCAGCTCGACTAGCGGAAAAACGGGGGGGGAGCTGTTTTTT. This encodes CASSSTSGKTGGELFF.

This chain connects TRBV9 to TRBJ2-7, with D maybe TRBD1 (6 bases). V shed 3 bases and J shed 0 bases, with 7 bases lying between them. The CDR3 runs to 13 residues. Germline V gives CDR1 SGDLS, CDR2 YYNGEE. This CDR3 reads CASSGTVSYEQYF. The CDR3 bases are TGTGCCAGCAGCGGGACAGTCTCCTACGAGCAGTACTTC.

This clone appeared once. V usage is TRBV21-1 and J usage is TRBJ2-1; the table's TRBD1 call for D was not verified on the DNA. TRBV21-1 is a known pseudogene. The CDR3 is made up of 12 amino acids. The CDR3 spells CASSKGDSPQFF. CDR3 in DNA: TGTGCCAGCAGCAAAGGGGACAGCCCGCAGTTCTTC.

V gene TRBV30 combines with J gene TRBJ1-4, with D uncertain. V dropped 2 bases and J dropped 7 bases, with 14 bases sitting between them. CDR3 size: 14 residues. Germline CDR1 reads GTSNPN; CDR2 reads SVGIG (reference sequence). Here the CDR3 DNA reads TGTGCCTGGAGTATAGCCTCTTCGGGTGAAAAACTGTTTTTT. Translated: CAWSIASSGEKLFF.

The CDR3 sequence is CASSLNVRDTREYF. The CDR3 DNA follows: TGTGCCAGCAGCTTAAACGTCCGAGACACCAGAGAGTACTTC. The chain couples TRBV11-1 to TRBJ2-7; no clear D gene. The CDR3 is made up of 14 amino acids. The germline gives CDR1 SGHAT, CDR2 FQDESV (reference sequence). Trimming stripped 2 bases from V and 11 bases from J, with 19 bases between. Combining the CDR3 with reference TRBV11-1 and TRBJ2-7 gives the whole variable domain EAEVAQSPRYKITEKSQAVAFWCDPISGHATLYWYRQILGQGPELLVQFQDESVVDDSQLPKDRFSAERLKGVDSTLKIQPAELGDSAMYLCASSLNVRDTREYFGPGTRLTVT.

This chain links TRBV2 with TRBJ1-1; D may be TRBD1 (6 bases). The CDR3 has 14 amino acids. V was clipped by 3 bases and J by 1 base, with 9 bases between them. Germline loops: CDR1 SNHLY, CDR2 FYNNEI. The CDR3 sequence: CASSEGASNTEAFF. For the CDR3, the DNA is TGTGCCAGCAGTGAGGGGGCTTCGAACACTGAAGCTTTCTTT.

The chain uses TRBV6-5 and TRBJ1-2, with 8 bases aligning to TRBD1. The junction had 11 bases not matched to a gene; V was cut back by 3 bases and J by 8 bases. CDR1 and CDR2 (germline): MNHEY, SVGAGI. This CDR3 has 15 amino acids. This CDR3 reads CASSYAGQGAGGYTF. CDR3 in DNA: TGTGCCAGCAGTTATGCCGGCCAGGGGGCAGGGGGCTACACCTTC.

This rearrangement joins TRBV7-2 to TRBJ1-1; D remains unclear. Trimming took off 1 base at V and 0 bases at J, with 6 bases between the two ends. This CDR3 has 14 residues. Germline lookup yields CDR1 SGHTA and CDR2 FQGNSA. The DNA for the CDR3 is TGTGCCAGCAGCTTAGGGGGAGTGAACACTGAAGCTTTCTTT. It specifies CASSLGGVNTEAFF.

V gene TRBV15 combines with J gene TRBJ2-3, with 8 bases matching TRBD2. CDR1 is LNHNV and CDR2 is YYDKDF in the germline V gene (reference sequence). V was clipped by 5 bases and J by 0 bases; unmatched bases: 4. This CDR3 has 15 amino acids. The CDR3 DNA reads TGTGCCACCAGCGGAAAGCGGGAGAGCACAGATACGCAGTATTTT. The encoded protein is CATSGKRESTDTQYF.

The table lists this clone with a count of one. This sample includes further DNA sequences coding for the same CDR3. V and J are TRBV9 and TRBJ2-3; 8 bases match TRBD2. This CDR3 is built from 15 residues. Germline CDR1 reads SGDLS; CDR2 reads YYNGEE. V lost 1 base, J lost 4 bases, and 5 bases stayed unmatched. The CDR3 DNA reads TGTGCCAGCAGCGTACCCAGCGGGAGAGCAGATACGCAGTATTTT. Translating gives CASSVPSGRADTQYF.

The chain recombines TRBV5-5 with TRBJ2-7; D possibly corresponds to TRBD2 (6 bases). The CDR3 length is 14 residues. The V and J ends lost 7 bases and 3 bases respectively, with 17 bases between them. Germline V gene lookup returns CDR1 SGHKS and CDR2 YYEKEE (reference sequence). The CDR3 here is CASLTGRGIYEQYF. The CDR3 bases are TGTGCCAGCCTAACGGGCCGGGGGATCTACGAGCAGTACTTC.

This sequence joins TRBV6-5 and TRBJ2-1, with TRBD2 matching 12 bases. The CDR3 runs to 15 residues. Germline lookup yields CDR1 MNHEY and CDR2 SVGAGI. V lost 6 bases and J lost 4; bases outside the gene matches: 4. CDR3 region: CASRTGTSGYNEQFF. The CDR3 DNA reads as TGTGCCAGCAGAACCGGGACTAGCGGGTACAATGAGCAGTTCTTC.

This clone came up once. One junction end disagrees with the germline gene, perhaps due to a read error. The rearrangement links TRBV28 to TRBJ2-3; D might be TRBD1 (5 bases). The CDR3 has 11 residues. Germline lookup yields CDR1 MDHEN and CDR2 SYDVKM. DNA for the CDR3: TGTGCCACCCCTTCCCCAGGGTATATGGATTTT. Translated, it gives CATPSPGYMDF.

CDR3 sequence reads: CASSFIQGRTEAFF. The CDR3 DNA follows: TGTGCCAGCAGCTTTATACAGGGTAGGACTGAAGCTTTCTTT. The chain uses TRBV5-5 and TRBJ1-1; D might be TRBD1 (6 bases). CDR1 is SGHKS and CDR2 is YYEKEE in the germline V gene (reference sequence). This CDR3 is 14 amino acids long. Deletions cut 2 bases from V and 5 bases from J, with 13 bases between. Drawing the rest from reference TRBV5-5 and TRBJ1-1, the complete variable domain is DAGVTQSPTHLIKTRGQQVTLRCSPISGHKSVSWYQQVLGQGPQFIFQYYEKEERGRGNFPDRFSARQFPNYSSELNVNALLLGDSALYLCASSFIQGRTEAFFGQGTRLTVV.

V and J are TRBV5-4 and TRBJ1-1; D gene unclear. This CDR3 is built from 14 residues. Germline CDR1 and CDR2: SGHNT and YYREEE (reference sequence). The ends were cut back, 3 bases at V and 3 bases at J, with 12 bases in the middle. For the CDR3, the DNA is TGTGCCAGCAGCTGGGAGGACGGACACACTGAAGCTTTCTTT. Its translation: CASSWEDGHTEAFF.

This clone appeared a single time. The chain uses TRBV30 and TRBJ1-4, with 8 nucleotides matching TRBD1. The CDR3 has 14 amino acids. With 3 bases clipped from V and 7 bases from J, the junction kept 7 bases outside the gene matches. CDR1 is GTSNPN and CDR2 is SVGIG in the germline V gene (reference sequence). This chain's CDR3 is CAWRRTGRIEKLFF. The CDR3 coding sequence is TGTGCCTGGAGGAGGACAGGGAGGATTGAAAAACTGTTTTTT.

This chain links TRBV29-1 with TRBJ2-3, with TRBD2 matching over 8 bases. This CDR3 is 16 amino acids long. V dropped 1 base and J dropped 2; count of bases not matched to a gene: 8. The germline V gene encodes CDR1 SQVTM and CDR2 ANQGSEA. The CDR3 protein is CSVEGETSGYTDTQYF. The CDR3 DNA sequence: TGCAGCGTTGAAGGGGAAACTAGCGGATACACAGATACGCAGTATTTT.

The chain has TRBV27 and TRBJ2-3; D is perhaps TRBD2 (6 bases). Between the trimmed V and J ends, which lost 5 bases and 2 bases, there was a span of 8 bases. This CDR3 region has 13 residues. Germline-derived CDR1 and CDR2 are MNHEY and SMNVEV (reference sequence). Here the CDR3 reads CASSASATDTQYF. The DNA for the CDR3 is TGTGCCAGCAGTGCTAGCGCCACAGATACGCAGTATTTT.

This chain links TRBV13 with TRBJ2-7; TRBD2 matches at 7 bases. Looked up from germline, CDR1 is PRHDT and CDR2 is FYEKMQ (reference sequence). J gave up 4 bases and V 3 bases, and 6 bases lay outside the gene matches. The CDR3 has 14 residues. CDR3 in amino acids: CASSFGAGEYEQYF. CDR3 DNA sequence: TGTGCCAGCAGCTTTGGGGCGGGAGAATACGAGCAGTACTTC.

This chain connects TRBV7-8 to TRBJ2-1; D may be TRBD1 (7 bases). V was shortened by 5 bases and J by 8 bases, with 19 bases between the two germline ends. Germline loops: CDR1 SGHVS, CDR2 FQNEAQ. This CDR3 is 15 amino acids long. The CDR3 sequence: CASSPRDAGGYEQFF. DNA for the CDR3: TGTGCCAGCAGCCCAAGGGACGCAGGGGGGTATGAGCAGTTCTTC.

The chain has TRBV5-1 and TRBJ1-2; D is unresolved. The CDR3 is 14 residues long. Germline V CDR1 and CDR2: SGHRS, YFSETQ. Between the trimmed V and J ends, which lost 3 bases and 1 base, there was a span of 10 bases. The CDR3 spells CASSSGSSNYGYTF. The CDR3 nucleotides are TGCGCCAGCAGCTCAGGATCCAGTAACTATGGCTACACCTTC.

This rearrangement joins TRBV30 to TRBJ2-7; the match to TRBD2 covers 7 bases. The CDR3 consists of 14 residues. Germline CDR1 reads GTSNPN; CDR2 reads SVGIG (reference sequence). V shed 1 base and J 3 bases; nucleotides not matched to a gene: 6. CDR3 sequence (DNA): TGTGCCTGGAGTGCCCAGAGCGGGATCTACGAGCAGTACTTC. Protein: CAWSAQSGIYEQYF.

This chain links TRBV7-2 with TRBJ2-1, with TRBD2 matching 9 bases. V lost 0 bases, J lost 5 bases, and 8 bases stayed unmatched. Germline CDR1 SGHTA, CDR2 FQGNSA. CDR3 length: 17 amino acids. Here the CDR3 DNA reads TGTGCCAGCAGCTTAGCGCTGAGCGGGAGGAATAACAATGAGCAGTTCTTC. Protein: CASSLALSGRNNNEQFF.

The CDR3: CASSYGLAEDNEQFF. The CDR3 DNA reads as TGTGCCAGCAGTTACGGTCTAGCGGAAGACAATGAGCAGTTCTTC. V and J are TRBV6-5 and TRBJ2-1, with TRBD2 matching over 7 bases. The J segment lost 5 bases and the V segment lost 2 bases, leaving 6 bases of the junction unmatched. The CDR3 covers 15 residues. Germline lookup yields CDR1 MNHEY and CDR2 SVGAGI.

The chain employs TRBV7-8 and TRBJ1-2, with D uncertain. The germline V gene encodes CDR1 SGHVS and CDR2 FQNEAQ. The CDR3 length is 14 residues. The V and J ends lost 1 base and 1 base respectively, with 7 bases between them. CDR3 sequence: CASSLGEYNYGYTF. In nucleotides, the CDR3 is TGTGCCAGCAGCTTAGGAGAATATAACTATGGCTACACCTTC.